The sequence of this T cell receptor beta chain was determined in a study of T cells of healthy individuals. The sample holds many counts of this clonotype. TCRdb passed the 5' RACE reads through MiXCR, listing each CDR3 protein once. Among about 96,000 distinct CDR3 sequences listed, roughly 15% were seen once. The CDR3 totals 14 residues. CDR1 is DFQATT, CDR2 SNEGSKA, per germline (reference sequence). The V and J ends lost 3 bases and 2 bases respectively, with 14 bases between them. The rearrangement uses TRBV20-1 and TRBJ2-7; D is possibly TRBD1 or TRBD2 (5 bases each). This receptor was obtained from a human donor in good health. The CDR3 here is CSASTGTLPYEQYF. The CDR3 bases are TGCAGTGCTAGTACCGGGACGCTACCCTACGAGCAGTACTTC.